The 25 T cell receptor beta chains reported below all come from one sample, sequenced in a study of blood T cell repertoires in COVID-19. Using immunoSEQ multiplex PCR, the repertoire was profiled, and TCRdb retains in-frame clones only, with some absent. The repertoire includes around 110,000 clones, approximately 90% of them detected once, and 1.8% sits in the top ten. Specimen: peripheral blood. The receptors stem from a human donor with active COVID-19. The donor label of this sample is uncertain.

This clone has only one observation. The chain carries TRBV5-4 and TRBJ2-7; TRBD1 might be the D (6 bases). The germline V gene has CDR1 SGHNT and CDR2 YYREEE (reference sequence). Trimming took 3 bases from V and 0 from J, leaving 10 bases between them. The CDR3 consists of 14 residues. CDR3 sequence reads: CASSSQGSSYEQYF. The CDR3 DNA sequence: TGTGCCAGCAGCTCACAGGGATCCTCCTACGAGCAGTACTTC.

This chain connects TRBV6-1 to TRBJ1-1; D not resolved. Germline loops: CDR1 MNHNS, CDR2 SASEGT. CDR3 length: 13 residues. With 2 bases removed from V and 10 bases from J, the gap between germline ends came to 14 bases. CDR3 loop: CASSEIAGNGAFF. The CDR3 bases are TGTGCCAGCAGTGAAATCGCGGGAAACGGAGCTTTCTTT.

The chain employs TRBV5-1 and TRBJ2-7; TRBD1 aligns across 11 bases. The V segment lost 1 base and the J segment 2 bases; nucleotides outside the gene matches: 2. The CDR3 is 15 amino acids. Germline V CDR1 and CDR2: SGHRS, YFSETQ. CDR3: CASSLRGQGAYEQYF. CDR3 in DNA: TGCGCCAGCAGCTTGAGGGGACAGGGGGCCTACGAGCAGTACTTC.

The chain joins TRBV19 to TRBJ2-6, with TRBD2 matching over 8 bases. There are 16 residues in the CDR3. Germline lookup yields CDR1 LNHDA and CDR2 SQIVND (reference sequence). After removal of 4 bases from V and 0 bases from J, the junction contained 2 bases not matched to a gene. The CDR3 loop reads CASSTGTSSGANVLTF. CDR3 bases: TGTGCCAGTAGTACCGGGACTAGCTCTGGGGCCAACGTCCTGACTTTC.

CDR3 residues: CATRAGAGNTIYF. The CDR3 DNA reads TGTGCCACCAGAGCCGGGGCTGGAAACACCATATATTTT. The chain couples TRBV6-5 to TRBJ1-3, with unresolved D. This CDR3 comprises 13 residues. CDR1 is MNHEY, CDR2 SVGAGI, per germline. V lost 10 bases to trimming and J lost 2 bases, with 12 bases between them.

V usage is TRBV18 and J usage is TRBJ2-7, with no clear D. This CDR3 comprises 14 residues. Germline V gene data show CDR1 as KGHSH and CDR2 as LQKENI. V lost 4 bases and J 7 bases, leaving 17 bases between the germline ends. In DNA form, the CDR3 reads TGTGCCAGCTCACGTGACATGCTTTGGTCGGAGCAGTACTTC. It encodes CASSRDMLWSEQYF.

The chain links TRBV7-9 to TRBJ1-2; TRBD1 might be the D (5 bases). CDR3 length equals 13 residues. Germline loops: CDR1 SEHNR, CDR2 FQNEAQ (reference sequence). V lost 0 bases, J lost 4 bases, and 6 bases lay in between. Here the CDR3 DNA reads TGTGCCAGCAGCTTAGCGACAGCCTATGGCTACACCTTC. Its translation: CASSLATAYGYTF. The full variable domain, completed using reference TRBV7-9 and TRBJ1-2, is DTGVSQNPRHKITKRGQNVTFRCDPISEHNRLYWYRQTLGQGPEFLTYFQNEAQLEKSRLLSDRFSAERPKGSFSTLEIQRTEQGDSAMYLCASSLATAYGYTFGSGTRLTVV.

This rearrangement joins TRBV4-1 to TRBJ2-2; 9 bases align to TRBD2. V lost 3 bases to trimming and J lost 6 bases; unmatched junction nucleotides: 8. Germline V gene lookup returns CDR1 MGHRA and CDR2 YSYEKL. The CDR3 runs to 16 residues. The CDR3 DNA sequence: TGCGCCAGCAGCCATTTAGCTAGCGGGGCGGCCGGGGAGCTGTTTTTT. Its translation is CASSHLASGAAGELFF.

This clone is a singleton in its sample. The rearrangement links TRBV7-2 to TRBJ1-1, with D uncertain. The V gene lost 1 base and the J gene lost 0 bases, with 9 bases spanning the gap. Germline V CDR1 and CDR2: SGHTA, FQGNSA. The CDR3 is made up of 15 amino acids. The CDR3 DNA reads TGTGCCAGCAGCTTAGAACGTCGGTTGAACACTGAAGCTTTCTTT. Translated, it gives CASSLERRLNTEAFF.

This chain joins TRBV5-1 and TRBJ1-2; D remains ambiguous. V lost 5 bases to trimming and J lost 0 bases, with 14 bases between them. Germline CDR1 and CDR2: SGHRS and YFSETQ. This CDR3 region has 15 residues. As DNA, the CDR3 is TGCGCCAGCAGGGCCGGACTTCCGGCTAACTATGGCTACACCTTC. Translation gives CASRAGLPANYGYTF.

The chain links TRBV19 to TRBJ2-7, with 11 bases identical to TRBD2. J lost 7 bases, V lost 6 bases, and 8 bases had no gene match. The germline gives CDR1 LNHDA, CDR2 SQIVND (reference sequence). This CDR3 contains 14 residues. CDR3 loop: CASRPPGTSGEQYF. CDR3 sequence (DNA): TGTGCCAGTAGGCCACCCGGGACTAGCGGTGAGCAGTACTTC.

The rearrangement joins TRBV19 to TRBJ1-2; 9 bases fit TRBD1. The CDR3 length is 14 residues. The V segment lost 6 bases and the J segment 8 bases; nucleotides outside the gene matches: 10. The germline CDR1 and CDR2 sequences are LNHDA and SQIVND (reference sequence). CDR3 in DNA: TGTGCCAGTAGCCCGGGACAGGGAGGCCGCGGCTACACCTTC. Translation: CASSPGQGGRGYTF.

The genes are TRBV5-3 and TRBJ2-7; 10 bases are a match to TRBD2. TRBV5-3 is recorded as an ORF, its role being uncertain. CDR3 length equals 17 residues. Trimming took 2 bases from V and 3 from J; bases not matched to a gene: 11. The CDR3 spells CARSFPSGGLTGYEQYF. DNA of the CDR3: TGTGCCAGAAGCTTTCCTAGCGGGGGACTGACAGGCTACGAGCAGTACTTC.

The chain combines TRBV28 with TRBJ1-6, with a tentative D call TRBD1 (5 bases). Germline V gene sequence: CDR1 MDHEN, CDR2 SYDVKM. This CDR3 contains 13 residues. V shed 7 bases and J shed 4 bases, with 8 bases lying between them. Here the CDR3 reads CASNRGYNSPLHF. CDR3 DNA sequence: TGTGCCAGCAACCGGGGGTATAATTCACCCCTCCACTTT.

This clone appeared a single time. The chain couples TRBV6-5 to TRBJ2-7, with D possibly being TRBD2 (6 bases). The germline V gene encodes CDR1 MNHEY and CDR2 SVGAGI. This CDR3 has 12 amino acids. V was cut by 8 bases and J by 3 bases, with 11 bases left in between. Here the CDR3 reads CASDGGNYEQYF. The CDR3 DNA reads as TGTGCCAGCGATGGGGGGAACTACGAGCAGTACTTC.

The chain has TRBV11-2 and TRBJ2-7; D remains unclear. The germline V gene encodes CDR1 SGHAT and CDR2 FQNNGV. CDR3 length: 12 amino acids. Trimming removed 5 bases from V and 9 bases from J, with 14 bases in between. The CDR3 region has the DNA TGTGCCAGCAGCCGAATCCCAGTAGCGCAGTACTTC. It specifies CASSRIPVAQYF.

The genes are TRBV9 and TRBJ2-7; TRBD1 matches at 10 bases. This CDR3 has 13 amino acids. V lost 6 bases to trimming and J lost 5 bases; unmatched junction nucleotides: 5. CDR1 is SGDLS and CDR2 is YYNGEE in the germline V gene. CDR3 protein: CASTGTGVNEQYF. The CDR3 DNA reads as TGTGCCAGCACCGGGACAGGGGTTAACGAGCAGTACTTC.

The chain recombines TRBV19 with TRBJ2-3; D uncertain. CDR1 and CDR2 from the germline V gene are LNHDA and SQIVND (reference sequence). The CDR3 is 14 residues long. V gave up 4 bases and J gave up 6 bases, with 14 bases separating them. This CDR3 is CASSNPSVKDTQYF. CDR3 DNA sequence: TGTGCCAGTAGTAACCCTAGTGTCAAGGATACGCAGTATTTT.

The J gene is TRBJ1-1, the V gene TRBV7-2; possibly TRBD1 for D (5 bases). The CDR3 is 15 residues long. V was cut by 1 base and J by 8 bases, with 17 bases left in between. Per the germline V gene, CDR1 is SGHTA and CDR2 is FQGNSA. CDR3 in DNA: TGTGCCAGCAGCTTAGATTTCAGCCAGGGCTTAGAAGCTTTCTTT. This gives the protein CASSLDFSQGLEAFF.

The chain carries TRBV25-1 and TRBJ1-2; a possible D gene is TRBD1 (5 bases). Trimming took off 9 bases at V and 3 bases at J, with 23 bases between the two ends. The CDR3 is 16 amino acids. Germline loops: CDR1 MGHDK, CDR2 SYGVNS. The DNA of the CDR3 is TGTGCCAGGCCCTGGGACGGAGGAGGGGACCACTATGGCTACACCTTC. Translated: CARPWDGGGDHYGYTF.

The chain is built from TRBV2 and TRBJ2-7, with 11 positions matching TRBD2. The junction had 11 bases not matched to a gene; V was cut back by 7 bases and J by 0 bases. This CDR3 spans 17 amino acids. The germline gives CDR1 SNHLY, CDR2 FYNNEI. CDR3 bases: TGTGCCAGCACTGGAAGACTAGCGGGGCGATTCTCCTACGAGCAGTACTTC. Residues: CASTGRLAGRFSYEQYF.

The chain has TRBV5-1 and TRBJ1-4; D is unresolved. CDR3 length equals 15 residues. Trimming pared 4 bases from V and 7 bases from J, leaving 17 bases between. Germline V gives CDR1 SGHRS, CDR2 YFSETQ. The CDR3 here is CASSLSQTGSEKLFF. As DNA, the CDR3 is TGCGCCAGCAGCCTGTCCCAGACGGGTAGTGAAAAACTGTTTTTT. Based on the CDR3 plus reference TRBV5-1 and TRBJ1-4, the full variable domain is KAGVTQTPRYLIKTRGQQVTLSCSPISGHRSVSWYQQTPGQGLQFLFEYFSETQRNKGNFPGRFSGRQFSNSRSEMNVSTLELGDSALYLCASSLSQTGSEKLFFGSGTQLSVL.

This rearrangement joins TRBV5-6 to TRBJ2-1; D not resolved. The ends were cut back, 4 bases at V and 0 bases at J, with 11 bases in the middle. Germline CDR1 is SGHDT and CDR2 is YYEEEE. This CDR3 comprises 15 residues. The CDR3 loop reads CASSPLQSSYNEQFF. The CDR3 coding sequence is TGTGCCAGCAGCCCTCTACAGTCCTCCTACAATGAGCAGTTCTTC.

This chain links TRBV6-5 with TRBJ1-3, with 8 bases aligning to TRBD1. CDR3 length equals 15 residues. The V gene end was trimmed by 6 bases and the J gene end by 1 base; junction bases not matched to a gene: 5. In germline, CDR1 is MNHEY, CDR2 SVGAGI. The DNA of the CDR3 is TGTGCCAGCAGGAAGCAGGGGGCGTCTGGAAACACCATATATTTT. Translating it yields CASRKQGASGNTIYF.

The sample holds a few counts of this clone. The chain is built from TRBV29-1 and TRBJ2-1, with D possibly TRBD2 on 7 matching bases. The CDR3 extends over 15 amino acids. Trimming removed 2 bases from V and 5 bases from J, with 16 bases in between. Germline V gives CDR1 SQVTM, CDR2 ANQGSEA. The CDR3 coding sequence is TGCAGCGTTGAATGGGGGGGCGGAGCGGACAATGAGCAGTTCTTC. Encoded protein: CSVEWGGGADNEQFF.